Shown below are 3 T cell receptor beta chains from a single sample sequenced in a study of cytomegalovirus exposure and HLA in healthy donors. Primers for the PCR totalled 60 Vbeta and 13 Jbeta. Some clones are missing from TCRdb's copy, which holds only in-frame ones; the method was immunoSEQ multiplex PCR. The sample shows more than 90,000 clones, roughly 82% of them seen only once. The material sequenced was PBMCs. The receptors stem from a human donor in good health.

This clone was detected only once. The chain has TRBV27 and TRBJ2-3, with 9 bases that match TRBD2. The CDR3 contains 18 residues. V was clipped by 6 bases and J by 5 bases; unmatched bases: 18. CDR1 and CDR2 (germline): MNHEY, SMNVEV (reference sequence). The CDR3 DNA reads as TGTGCCAGCAGCCCTCGAGCGGGGGGACCTCAGTGGAAAGATACGCAGTATTTT. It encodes CASSPRAGGPQWKDTQYF.

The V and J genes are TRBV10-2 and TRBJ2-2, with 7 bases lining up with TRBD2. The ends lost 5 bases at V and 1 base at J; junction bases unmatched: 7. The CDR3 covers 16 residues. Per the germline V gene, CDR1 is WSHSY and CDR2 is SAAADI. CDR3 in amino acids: CASSRGDGKNTGELFF. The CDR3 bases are TGCGCCAGCAGTCGGGGGGACGGAAAGAACACCGGGGAGCTGTTTTTT.

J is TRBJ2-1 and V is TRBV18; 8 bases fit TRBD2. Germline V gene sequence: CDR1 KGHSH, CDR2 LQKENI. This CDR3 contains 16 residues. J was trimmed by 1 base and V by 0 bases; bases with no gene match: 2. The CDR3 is CASSPPSGSSYNEQFF. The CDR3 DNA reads TGTGCCAGCTCACCACCAAGCGGGAGTTCCTACAATGAGCAGTTCTTC.